This T cell receptor (beta chain) originates from a study of Tregs in tolerant kidney transplant recipients. Study results and limitations: Findings come from small patient numbers and require larger validation.

A word on this clone: Its antigen is unidentified. The identical CDR3 is also encoded by other nucleotide sequences in the sample.

Measured with immunoSEQ multiplex PCR; TCRdb has only the in-frame clones, and not every one. The sample gives about 240,000 clones, 65% to 85% of which show up once; around 0.68% is in the top ten. This CDR3 is built from 13 residues. In germline, CDR1 is KGHSH, CDR2 LQKENI. Trimming stripped 3 bases from V and 0 bases from J, with 5 bases between. V and J are TRBV18 and TRBJ1-1, with D uncertain. This clonotype was obtained from a human donor in good health. Sequences were obtained from CD4+ T cells from blood. CDR3 sequence: CASSPGMNTEAFF. The CDR3 bases are TGTGCCAGCTCACCGGGCATGAACACTGAAGCTTTCTTT. The variable domain in full, completed from reference TRBV18 and TRBJ1-1, reads NAGVMQNPRHLVRRRGQEARLRCSPMKGHSHVYWYRQLPEEGLKFMVYLQKENIIDESGMPKERFSAEFPKEGPSILRIQQVVRGDSAAYFCASSPGMNTEAFFGQGTRLTVV.